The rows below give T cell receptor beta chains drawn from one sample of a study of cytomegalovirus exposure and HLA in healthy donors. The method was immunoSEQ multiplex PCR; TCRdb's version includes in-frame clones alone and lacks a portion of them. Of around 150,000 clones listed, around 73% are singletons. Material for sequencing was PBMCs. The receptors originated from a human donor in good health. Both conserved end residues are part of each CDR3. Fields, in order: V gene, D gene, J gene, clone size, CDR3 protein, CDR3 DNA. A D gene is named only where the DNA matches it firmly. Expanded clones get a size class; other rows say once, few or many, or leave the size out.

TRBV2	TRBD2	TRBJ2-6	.	CASLSGRLAGANVLTF	TGTGCCAGCCTCAGCGGGAGGTTAGCTGGGGCCAACGTCCTGACTTTC
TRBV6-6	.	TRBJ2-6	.	CASSPDSLGANVLTF	TGTGCCAGCAGTCCCGACAGCCTTGGGGCCAACGTCCTGACTTTC
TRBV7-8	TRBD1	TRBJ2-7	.	CASRRGQGEQYF	TGTGCCAGCAGACGAGGACAGGGCGAGCAGTACTTC
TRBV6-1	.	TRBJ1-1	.	CASSLDRMNTEAFF	TGTGCCAGCAGTCTAGACAGGATGAACACTGAAGCCTTCTTT
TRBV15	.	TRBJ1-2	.	CATSRDGDTYYGYTF	TGTGCCACCAGCAGAGATGGGGACACCTATTATGGCTACACCTTC
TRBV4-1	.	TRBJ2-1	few	CASSPSPPDRPSRPEQFF	TGCGCCAGCAGCCCTTCCCCCCCAGACAGGCCGAGTCGTCCTGAGCAGTTCTTC
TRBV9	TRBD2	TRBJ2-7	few	CASSVLPSGRAHEQYF	TGTGCCAGCAGCGTATTGCCCAGCGGGAGGGCCCACGAGCAGTACTTC
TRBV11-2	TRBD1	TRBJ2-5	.	CASSGDRGLETQYF	TGTGCCAGCAGCGGGGACAGGGGGCTGGAGACCCAGTACTTC
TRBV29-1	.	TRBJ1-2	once	CSVPRTDGYTF	TGCAGCGTTCCCAGGACAGATGGCTACACCTTC
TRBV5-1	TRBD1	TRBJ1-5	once	CASSLGGGDSNQPQHF	TGCGCCAGCAGCTTGGGAGGGGGCGATAGCAATCAGCCCCAGCATTTT
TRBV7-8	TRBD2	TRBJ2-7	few	CASSLALTSGIMYEQYF	TGTGCCAGCAGCTTAGCGCTGACTAGCGGGATAATGTACGAGCAGTACTTC
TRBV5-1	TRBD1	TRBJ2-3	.	CASSPGDSSTDTQYF	TGCGCCAGCAGCCCCGGGGACAGCAGCACAGATACGCAGTATTTT
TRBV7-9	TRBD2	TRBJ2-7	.	CASSRYRREGDEQYF	TGTGCCAGCAGCCGCTATCGGCGGGAGGGTGACGAGCAGTACTTC
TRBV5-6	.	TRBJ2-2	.	CASSLAYQGISGELFF	TGTGCCAGCAGCTTGGCATATCAGGGAATCTCCGGGGAGCTGTTTTTT
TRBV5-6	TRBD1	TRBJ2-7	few	CASSPGTGVYEQYF	TGTGCCAGCAGCCCCGGGACAGGGGTTTACGAGCAGTACTTC
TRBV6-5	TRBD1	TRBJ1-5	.	CASRSTGGNQPQHF	TGTGCCAGCAGATCCACAGGGGGCAATCAGCCCCAGCATTTT
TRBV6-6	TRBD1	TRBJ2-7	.	CATGTGTYEQYF	TGTGCCACCGGGACAGGGACCTACGAGCAGTACTTC
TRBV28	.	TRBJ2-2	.	CASSYLSTGELFF	TGTGCCAGCAGTTATCTGAGCACCGGGGAGCTGTTTTTT
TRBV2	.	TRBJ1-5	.	CASSPPVGQSDQPQHF	TGTGCCAGCAGTCCACCCGTAGGACAGAGCGATCAGCCCCAGCATTTT
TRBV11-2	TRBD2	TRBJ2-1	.	CASSPGTSGLDEQFF	TGTGCCAGCAGCCCAGGGACTAGCGGTTTGGATGAGCAATTCTTC
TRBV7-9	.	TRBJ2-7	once	CASSGRTGPEQYF	TGTGCCAGCAGCGGCCGTACTGGGCCAGAGCAGTACTTC
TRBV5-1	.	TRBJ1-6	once	CASSLAFGGYSPLHF	TGCGCCAGCAGCTTGGCCTTCGGGGGATACTCACCCCTCCACTTT
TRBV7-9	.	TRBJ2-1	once	CASSPSVRRESYNEQFF	TGTGCCAGCAGCCCCTCGGTTCGTCGGGAGAGTTACAATGAGCAGTTCTTC
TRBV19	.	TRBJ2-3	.	CASSMASPPDTQYF	TGTGCCAGTAGTATGGCTAGCCCCCCAGATACGCAGTATTTT
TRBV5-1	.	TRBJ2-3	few	CASSLSGGLATDTQYF	TGCGCCAGCAGCCTATCAGGGGGGCTAGCGACAGATACGCAGTATTTT
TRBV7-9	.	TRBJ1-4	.	CASSSEDSVEKLFF	TGTGCCAGCAGCTCCGAGGATTCGGTTGAAAAACTGTTTTTT
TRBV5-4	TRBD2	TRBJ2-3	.	CASSRGGADTQYF	TGTGCCAGCAGCCGGGGAGGGGCGGATACGCAGTATTTT
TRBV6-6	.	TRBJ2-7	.	CASTSTREQYF	TGTGCCAGCACGTCAACTCGCGAGCAGTACTTC
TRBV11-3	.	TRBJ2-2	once	CASRSEGTNTGELFF	TGTGCCAGCAGATCGGAGGGAACGAACACCGGGGAGCTGTTTTTT
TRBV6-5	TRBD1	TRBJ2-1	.	CASSYWKGQGNNEQFF	TGTGCCAGCAGTTACTGGAAGGGACAGGGGAACAATGAGCAGTTCTTC
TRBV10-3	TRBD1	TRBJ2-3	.	CASDRGTNTQYF	TGTGCCAGCGACAGGGGAACGAATACGCAGTATTTT
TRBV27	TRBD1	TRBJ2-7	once	CASSQGQHEQYF	TGTGCCAGCAGCCAGGGACAGCACGAGCAGTACTTC
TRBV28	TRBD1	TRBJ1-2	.	CASSPGTGGDGYTF	TGTGCCAGCAGTCCAGGGACAGGAGGAGATGGCTACACCTTC
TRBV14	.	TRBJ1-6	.	CASSPLGRGSPLHF	TGTGCCAGCAGCCCCTTGGGGAGGGGATCACCCCTCCACTTT
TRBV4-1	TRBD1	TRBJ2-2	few	CASSQWTGLNTGELFF	TGCGCCAGCAGCCAATGGACAGGGCTGAACACCGGGGAGCTGTTTTTT
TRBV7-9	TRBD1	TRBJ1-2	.	CASRPDGTGINYGYTF	TGTGCCAGCAGACCCGACGGGACAGGGATAAACTATGGCTACACCTTC
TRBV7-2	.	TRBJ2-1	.	CASSTRGEQFF	TGTGCCAGCAGCACCCGAGGAGAGCAGTTCTTC